These 18 T cell receptor beta chains came from one sample sequenced in a study of vaccination effects on CD4 cells after COVID-19. Assay: immunoSEQ multiplex PCR; the TCRdb copy retains only in-frame clones and omits some. The profile shows approximately 30,000 clones, roughly two thirds of them singletons. No antigen has been assigned to these receptors. The ViraFEST assay expanded antigen-specific CD4+ T cells with viral peptide pools before sequencing. The authors isolated CD4+ T cells after approximately 9 days of culture. In the vaccine recipients, nucleocapsid antibodies were negative and there was no prior SARS-CoV-2 infection. The specimen comprised CD4+ T cells from PBMCs cultured with SARS-CoV-2 spike peptides, sampled before COVID-19 vaccination. Receptor source: a human donor who received a COVID-19 vaccine.

This clone was detected a few times. Other DNA sequences in this sample translate to the same CDR3. V is TRBV12-3 or TRBV12-4 and J is TRBJ1-1; D call uncertain. Trimming took 3 bases from V and 1 from J, leaving 6 bases between them. CDR3 size: 13 residues. CDR3 DNA sequence: TGTGCCAGCAGTTTGGGCAAGAACACTGAAGCTTTCTTT. Translation: CASSLGKNTEAFF.

This clone was seen only a few times. This chain links TRBV5-4 with TRBJ1-1, with a tentative D call TRBD1 (5 bases). The CDR3 sequence is 16 residues long. CDR1 and CDR2 from the germline V gene are SGHNT and YYREEE (reference sequence). The germline V and J ends were trimmed by 1 base and 0 bases, with 13 bases remaining between them. CDR3 sequence: CASSLRGRAMNTEAFF. CDR3 DNA sequence: TGTGCCAGCAGCTTGAGGGGTAGGGCCATGAACACTGAAGCTTTCTTT.

This clone appeared a single time. The chain combines TRBV5-6 with TRBJ1-3; possibly TRBD1 for D (5 bases). Germline CDR1 SGHDT, CDR2 YYEEEE. With 1 base removed from V and 0 bases from J, the gap between germline ends came to 11 bases. The CDR3 covers 16 residues. In DNA form, the CDR3 reads TGTGCCAGCAGCTTGCGGGGCGGCCTCTCTGGAAACACCATATATTTT. This sequence encodes CASSLRGGLSGNTIYF. The variable domain in full, with the rest retrieved from reference TRBV5-6 and TRBJ1-3, is DAGVTQSPTHLIKTRGQQVTLRCSPKSGHDTVSWYQQALGQGPQFIFQYYEEEERQRGNFPDRFSGHQFPNYSSELNVNALLLGDSALYLCASSLRGGLSGNTIYFGEGSWLTVV.

This clone was recorded a few times. CDR3 nucleotides: TGTGCCAGCAGCCCACAAGGGGGTAGGGGGGGCAATGAGCAGTTCTTC. This sequence encodes CASSPQGGRGGNEQFF. The V call is TRBV7-2, the J call TRBJ2-1; TRBD2 is a possible D gene (7 bases). Germline V gene data show CDR1 as SGHTA and CDR2 as FQGNSA. The CDR3 length is 16 residues. Trimming took off 5 bases at V and 6 bases at J, with 20 bases between the two ends.

The V and J genes are TRBV14 and TRBJ1-6, with unresolved D. The CDR3 is 12 residues long. Germline V gene lookup returns CDR1 SGHDN and CDR2 FVKESK. V dropped 8 bases and J dropped 8 bases, with 10 bases sitting between them. The CDR3 sequence: CASGMTYSPLHF. The DNA for the CDR3 is TGTGCCAGCGGAATGACTTATTCACCCCTCCACTTT.

The chain employs TRBV5-4 and TRBJ1-5; the match to TRBD1 covers 8 bases. The CDR3 is 15 amino acids. V lost 0 bases and J lost 9; bases outside the gene matches: 8. Germline V CDR1 and CDR2: SGHNT, YYREEE (reference sequence). The CDR3 sequence: CASSLGRDRSLPQHF. CDR3 DNA sequence: TGTGCCAGCAGCTTGGGCCGGGACAGGTCTTTGCCCCAGCATTTT. Combining the CDR3 with reference TRBV5-4 and TRBJ1-5 gives the whole variable domain ETGVTQSPTHLIKTRGQQVTLRCSSQSGHNTVSWYQQALGQGPQFIFQYYREEENGRGNFPPRFSGLQFPNYSSELNVNALELDDSALYLCASSLGRDRSLPQHFGDGTRLSIL.

CDR3 bases: TGTGCCAGCTCACCACAGGGTGGTGGAAACACCATATATTTT. The encoded protein is CASSPQGGGNTIYF. The rearrangement links TRBV18 to TRBJ1-3; D not resolved. The CDR3 is made up of 14 amino acids. Germline-derived CDR1 and CDR2 are KGHSH and LQKENI. The V gene lost 1 base and the J gene lost 3 bases, with 7 bases spanning the gap.

V gene TRBV2 combines with J gene TRBJ2-1; TRBD2 agrees at 10 bases. This CDR3 region has 15 residues. Germline V gene data show CDR1 as SNHLY and CDR2 as FYNNEI. The V and J ends lost 4 bases and 2 bases, in that order; junction bases with no gene match: 2. CDR3 amino acids: CASSVSGGAYNEQFF. Here the CDR3 DNA reads TGTGCCAGCAGTGTCAGCGGGGGGGCCTACAATGAGCAGTTCTTC.

The genes are TRBV29-1 and TRBJ2-7; D may correspond to TRBD1 or TRBD2 (7 bases each). The CDR3 totals 15 residues. Germline V gives CDR1 SQVTM, CDR2 ANQGSEA. Deletions cut 0 bases from V and 3 bases from J, with 15 bases between. The CDR3, as DNA: TGCAGCGTTGAAGAGGGGAGGGGGCGAAGCTACGAGCAGTACTTC. This encodes CSVEEGRGRSYEQYF.

CDR3 bases: TGTGCCAGCAGTTATAGAGGGGAGACCCAGTACTTC. Its protein product is CASSYRGETQYF. The chain has TRBV6-5 and TRBJ2-5; tentative D call: TRBD2 (5 bases). The germline gives CDR1 MNHEY, CDR2 SVGAGI. The CDR3 runs to 12 residues. V was trimmed by 3 bases and J by 5 bases, leaving 7 bases between them.

A few counts support this clone. The chain carries TRBV12-3 or TRBV12-4 and TRBJ1-4, with D unresolved. This CDR3 comprises 13 residues. V was trimmed by 8 bases and J by 3 bases, leaving 10 bases between them. CDR3 sequence (DNA): TGTGCCAGCGCCCAGGCTTCTAATGAAAAACTGTTTTTT. The encoded protein is CASAQASNEKLFF.

The chain links TRBV27 to TRBJ1-2, with unresolved D. Trimming took off 5 bases at V and 2 bases at J, with 12 bases between the two ends. This CDR3 has 14 amino acids. Germline CDR1 is MNHEY and CDR2 is SMNVEV (reference sequence). Here the CDR3 DNA reads TGTGCCAGCAGTCCTACAGCGGAGAACTATGGCTACACCTTC. It specifies CASSPTAENYGYTF.

The chain employs TRBV12-3 or TRBV12-4 and TRBJ2-3; D is perhaps TRBD1 (6 bases). This CDR3 is 13 amino acids long. V was pared by 3 bases and J by 4 bases, with 8 bases between. CDR3 sequence reads: CASSFKGADTQYF. In DNA form, the CDR3 reads TGTGCCAGCAGTTTCAAGGGGGCAGATACGCAGTATTTT.

The CDR3 loop reads CASSQGQVGPNYGYTF. For the CDR3, the DNA is TGTGCCAGCAGCCAGGGCCAGGTCGGACCTAACTATGGCTACACCTTC. The chain combines TRBV3-1 (or the pseudogene TRBV3-2) with TRBJ1-2; D is unclear. CDR1 and CDR2 from the germline V gene are LGHDT and YNNKEL (reference sequence). The germline V and J ends were trimmed by 3 bases and 0 bases, with 14 bases remaining between them. The CDR3 is 16 amino acids.

This chain uses TRBV5-1 with TRBJ1-4, with TRBD1 matching over 7 bases. The CDR3 loop spans 15 amino acids. Germline loops: CDR1 SGHRS, CDR2 YFSETQ. The V segment lost 1 base and the J segment 4 bases; nucleotides outside the gene matches: 4. The CDR3 here is CASSLRQGLNEKLFF. The CDR3 DNA is TGCGCCAGCAGCTTGAGACAGGGTCTTAATGAAAAACTGTTTTTT.

The chain couples TRBV7-6 to TRBJ1-2; TRBD1 matches at 8 bases. The V gene end was trimmed by 4 bases and the J gene end by 1 base; junction bases not matched to a gene: 11. Germline CDR1 SGHVS, CDR2 FNYEAQ. CDR3 size: 17 residues. The CDR3 here is CASSSQDRDWSNYGYTF. The CDR3 nucleotides read TGTGCCAGCAGCTCACAGGACAGGGATTGGAGTAACTATGGCTACACCTTC.

The CDR3 DNA reads as TGTGCCACCAGTGACGCTAGCACAGATACGCAGTATTTT. Amino acids: CATSDASTDTQYF. The chain has TRBV24-1 and TRBJ2-3; D is unresolved. CDR1 and CDR2 from the germline V gene are KGHDR and SFDVKD. Trimming cost V 4 bases and J 0 bases, with 4 bases left between them. The CDR3 covers 13 residues.

This clone was recorded a few times. The gene calls are TRBV12-3 or TRBV12-4 and TRBJ2-3; tentative D call: TRBD2 (5 bases). The CDR3 consists of 12 residues. The germline V and J ends were trimmed by 4 bases and 11 bases, with 13 bases remaining between them. The CDR3 DNA follows: TGTGCCAGCAGTTCTGGGAGTAGGCTGCAGTATTTT. This encodes CASSSGSRLQYF.